These 29 T cell receptor beta chains were all obtained from the same sample, sequenced in a study of blood T cell repertoires in COVID-19. Profiled with immunoSEQ multiplex PCR; TCRdb holds only in-frame clones, not every one. The sample contains 370,000 or so clones, roughly 86% of which appear only once. Specimen: peripheral blood. The receptors stem from a human donor with acute or convalescent COVID-19. The donor label of this sample is uncertain.

The chain carries TRBV3-1 (or the pseudogene TRBV3-2) and TRBJ1-3, with 11 bases matching TRBD1. CDR1 LGHDT and CDR2 YNNKEL come from the germline V gene (reference sequence). There are 15 residues in the CDR3. Losses at the gene ends were 4 bases for V and 7 bases for J; bases not matched to a gene: 6. The CDR3 protein is CASSPRTGGRNTIYF. The CDR3 DNA follows: TGTGCCAGCAGCCCACGGACAGGGGGCAGGAACACCATATATTTT.

The chain carries TRBV15 and TRBJ2-2; 8 bases are a match to TRBD2. Germline values: CDR1 LNHNV, CDR2 YYDKDF (reference sequence). There are 16 residues in the CDR3. V shed 1 base and J 2 bases; nucleotides not matched to a gene: 3. The DNA of the CDR3 is TGTGCCACCAGCAGAGTAAGCGGGGGAAACACCGGGGAGCTGTTTTTT. It encodes CATSRVSGGNTGELFF.

The V and J genes are TRBV4-2 and TRBJ2-2; 7 bases are a match to TRBD1. CDR3 length: 17 residues. Germline CDR1 and CDR2: LGHNA and YNFKEQ. V shed 0 bases, J shed 4 bases, and the junction held 8 bases outside the gene matches. The CDR3: CASSQELGGAATGELFF. For the CDR3, the DNA is TGTGCCAGCAGCCAAGAGTTAGGGGGCGCGGCCACCGGGGAGCTGTTTTTT.

This chain joins TRBV5-6 and TRBJ2-4, with D perhaps matching TRBD1 (6 bases). Trimming left V 4 bases short and J 0 bases short, with 14 bases between. This CDR3 is 16 amino acids long. The germline V gene has CDR1 SGHDT and CDR2 YYEEEE. DNA for the CDR3: TGTGCCAGCAGCGGAATAGGGGGTTTAGCCAAAAACATTCAGTACTTC. This encodes CASSGIGGLAKNIQYF.

The CDR3 here is CASTPDRVLGEQYF. CDR3 coding DNA: TGTGCCAGCACCCCGGACAGGGTCTTAGGCGAGCAGTACTTC. V and J are TRBV28 and TRBJ2-7, with 8 bases fitting TRBD1. The trim removed 7 bases at V and 6 bases at J, leaving 11 bases unmatched. CDR3 length: 14 amino acids. Germline V CDR1 and CDR2: MDHEN, SYDVKM.

The chain joins TRBV6-1 to TRBJ1-4, with 9 bases matching TRBD1. The J segment lost 10 bases and the V segment lost 3 bases, leaving 6 bases of the junction unmatched. From germline, CDR1 is MNHNS and CDR2 SASEGT. There are 14 residues in the CDR3. The CDR3 loop reads CASSDGQGRSKLFF. For the CDR3, the DNA is TGTGCCAGCAGTGACGGACAGGGGAGGTCAAAACTGTTTTTT.

The chain has TRBV12-3 or TRBV12-4 and TRBJ1-5; D not resolved. V gave up 3 bases and J gave up 9 bases, with 9 bases separating them. CDR3 length: 12 residues. CDR3 in DNA: TGTGCCAGCAGTTTTTTATCCCGGCCCCAGCATTTT. Its translation: CASSFLSRPQHF.

The rearrangement joins TRBV6-5 to TRBJ1-6, with D uncertain. Between the trimmed V and J ends, which lost 0 bases and 7 bases, there was a span of 13 bases. The CDR3 is 16 residues long. Germline V CDR1 and CDR2: MNHEY, SVGAGI. The CDR3 spells CASSYSSAAGNSPLHF. Here the CDR3 DNA reads TGTGCCAGCAGTTACTCGAGTGCTGCGGGGAATTCACCCCTCCACTTT.

The chain is built from TRBV6-6 and TRBJ2-7; D might be TRBD2 (5 bases). This CDR3 has 13 amino acids. Germline loops: CDR1 MNHNY, CDR2 SVGAGI (reference sequence). Deletions cut 4 bases from V and 1 base from J, with 8 bases between. The CDR3, as DNA: TGTGCCAGCAGTTCAGGCGGGTCCTACGAGCAGTACTTC. It yields the protein CASSSGGSYEQYF.

The chain has TRBV6-2 or TRBV6-3 and TRBJ1-2, with 7 bases fitting TRBD1. CDR1 is MNHEY and CDR2 is SVGEGT in the germline V gene. With 2 bases clipped from V and 4 bases from J, the junction kept 10 bases outside the gene matches. CDR3 length: 16 residues. For the CDR3, the DNA is TGTGCCAGCAGTTACGTACCCTCGACAGGGACCTATGGCTACACCTTC. Translation gives CASSYVPSTGTYGYTF.

The chain recombines TRBV3-1 (or the pseudogene TRBV3-2) with TRBJ2-7, with a weak D call TRBD2 (5 bases). Germline V gene lookup returns CDR1 LGHDT and CDR2 YNNKEL (reference sequence). V was shortened by 2 bases and J by 2 bases, with 7 bases between the two germline ends. The CDR3 runs 13 residues. The CDR3 spells CASSQLAAYEQYF. The CDR3 bases are TGTGCCAGCAGCCAACTAGCAGCCTACGAGCAGTACTTC.

V is TRBV30 and J is TRBJ1-5, with TRBD1 identical over 7 bases. Per germline, CDR1 GTSNPN and CDR2 SVGIG (reference sequence). The CDR3 length is 12 residues. V lost 6 bases to trimming and J lost 5 bases; unmatched junction nucleotides: 4. The CDR3 reads CACRDSDQPQHF. The CDR3 nucleotides read TGTGCCTGTCGGGACAGCGATCAGCCCCAGCATTTT.

The rearrangement joins TRBV5-1 to TRBJ1-2, with TRBD1 identical over 11 bases. Germline assignment: CDR1 SGHRS and CDR2 YFSETQ. Trimming at V came to 3 bases and at J to 7 bases, leaving 14 bases not matched to a gene. The CDR3 contains 17 residues. CDR3 amino acids: CASSSPGQGDQWRGYTF. The DNA of the CDR3 is TGCGCCAGCAGCTCCCCGGGACAGGGGGATCAATGGCGTGGCTACACCTTC.

This clone was seen a single time. The gene calls are TRBV30 and TRBJ1-5; 7 bases align to TRBD1. Germline V lookup: CDR1 GTSNPN, CDR2 SVGIG (reference sequence). J lost 7 bases, V lost 0 bases, and 9 bases had no gene match. CDR3 length: 15 amino acids. DNA of the CDR3: TGTGCCTGGAGTGTACCGACAGGGATAGGCCAGCCCCAGCATTTT. Residues: CAWSVPTGIGQPQHF.

This chain joins TRBV5-4 and TRBJ2-6; 9 nucleotides line up with TRBD1. CDR1 and CDR2 (germline): SGHNT, YYREEE (reference sequence). The V and J ends lost 0 bases and 1 base, in that order; junction bases with no gene match: 8. The CDR3 consists of 19 residues. The CDR3 DNA is TGTGCCAGCAGCTTGGGCCGGGACAGGGAATTGTCTGGGGCCAACGTCCTGACTTTC. Its translation is CASSLGRDRELSGANVLTF.

V gene TRBV19 combines with J gene TRBJ1-2; D may be TRBD1 (5 bases). Germline-derived CDR1 and CDR2 are LNHDA and SQIVND (reference sequence). The V and J ends lost 4 bases and 5 bases respectively, with 14 bases between them. The length of the CDR3 is 14 residues. The CDR3 region is CASSNLGGGYGYTF. In nucleotides, the CDR3 is TGTGCCAGTAGTAACCTGGGGGGGGGATATGGCTACACCTTC. Based on the CDR3 plus reference TRBV19 and TRBJ1-2, the full variable domain is DGGITQSPKYLFRKEGQNVTLSCEQNLNHDAMYWYRQDPGQGLRLIYYSQIVNDFQKGDIAEGYSVSREKKESFPLTVTSAQKNPTAFYLCASSNLGGGYGYTFGSGTRLTVV.

The chain has TRBV7-6 and TRBJ1-6; the D gene is possibly TRBD1 (6 bases). Germline V gives CDR1 SGHVS, CDR2 FNYEAQ. V dropped 5 bases and J dropped 9 bases, with 17 bases sitting between them. There are 15 residues in the CDR3. The CDR3, as DNA: TGTGCCAGCAGCGCGGGGGCAATTGCTGGTTCACCCCTCCACTTT. Translating gives CASSAGAIAGSPLHF.

V is TRBV6-5 and J is TRBJ1-5; 8 nucleotides agree with TRBD1. V lost 6 bases to trimming and J lost 7 bases; unmatched junction nucleotides: 11. There are 15 residues in the CDR3. Per germline, CDR1 MNHEY and CDR2 SVGAGI. The CDR3 sequence is CASRPQDRARQPQHF. The CDR3 DNA reads as TGTGCCAGCAGACCCCAGGACAGGGCCAGGCAGCCCCAGCATTTT.

This clone has just a few counts. The DNA of the CDR3 is TGTGCCAGCAGCGGGAGAAATCACTACGAGCAGTACTTC. This gives the protein CASSGRNHYEQYF. V gene TRBV5-6 combines with J gene TRBJ2-7; D possibly corresponds to TRBD2 (5 bases). V was cut by 4 bases and J by 3 bases, with 11 bases left in between. Germline CDR1 reads SGHDT; CDR2 reads YYEEEE. The length of the CDR3 is 13 residues.

In its sample, this clone was seen a few times. V usage is TRBV6-5 and J usage is TRBJ2-7, with 7 bases aligning to TRBD2. The germline V gene encodes CDR1 MNHEY and CDR2 SVGAGI. This CDR3 has 15 residues. J was trimmed by 3 bases and V by 8 bases; bases with no gene match: 13. In nucleotides, the CDR3 is TGTGCCAGCCGACGGATCGGGCTAGCGGTCTACGAGCAGTACTTC. Translation gives CASRRIGLAVYEQYF.

This chain uses TRBV5-6 with TRBJ2-1; weak D call: TRBD1 (5 bases). Germline CDR1 is SGHDT and CDR2 is YYEEEE. The V end lost 4 bases, the J end lost 4 bases, and 21 bases lay between the germline ends. The CDR3 is made up of 17 amino acids. CDR3 in DNA: TGTGCCAGCAGCACCTACCGGTTGGACACCGATTACAATGAGCAGTTCTTC. This encodes CASSTYRLDTDYNEQFF. The full variable domain, completed using reference TRBV5-6 and TRBJ2-1, is DAGVTQSPTHLIKTRGQQVTLRCSPKSGHDTVSWYQQALGQGPQFIFQYYEEEERQRGNFPDRFSGHQFPNYSSELNVNALLLGDSALYLCASSTYRLDTDYNEQFFGPGTRLTVL.

V gene TRBV6-6 combines with J gene TRBJ2-1, with 11 bases identical to TRBD2. The CDR3 is made up of 15 amino acids. Germline V gene lookup returns CDR1 MNHNY and CDR2 SVGAGI (reference sequence). The J segment lost 14 bases and the V segment lost 4 bases, leaving 13 bases of the junction unmatched. The CDR3 DNA reads as TGTGCCAGCAGTTCCACTACCACTAGCGGGAGTATAGAGTTCTTC. Translation: CASSSTTTSGSIEFF.

V is TRBV6-1 and J is TRBJ2-1; TRBD2 agrees at 7 bases. CDR1 and CDR2 (germline): MNHNS, SASEGT. The CDR3 runs 16 residues. V trimming: 4 bases; J trimming: 0 bases; junction bases outside the gene matches: 6. The CDR3 region has the DNA TGTGCCAGCAGTGCTCGGCGGGGGAGCTCCTACAATGAGCAGTTCTTC. It is translated as CASSARRGSSYNEQFF.

V is TRBV18 and J is TRBJ1-2, with 9 bases that match TRBD1. The V and J ends lost 3 bases and 5 bases, in that order; junction bases with no gene match: 7. The CDR3 consists of 15 residues. The germline V gene encodes CDR1 KGHSH and CDR2 LQKENI. CDR3 in DNA: TGTGCCAGCTCACCCCCGGGACAGGGTATTTATGGCTACACCTTC. Translating it yields CASSPPGQGIYGYTF. Drawing the rest from reference TRBV18 and TRBJ1-2, the complete variable domain is NAGVMQNPRHLVRRRGQEARLRCSPMKGHSHVYWYRQLPEEGLKFMVYLQKENIIDESGMPKERFSAEFPKEGPSILRIQQVVRGDSAAYFCASSPPGQGIYGYTFGSGTRLTVV.

The chain links TRBV7-2 to TRBJ1-5; 7 bases are shared with TRBD1. Losses at the gene ends were 2 bases for V and 6 bases for J; bases not matched to a gene: 10. The CDR3 extends over 16 amino acids. Germline CDR1 reads SGHTA; CDR2 reads FQGNSA. Here the CDR3 DNA reads TGTGCCAGCAGCTTACGGTGGAGACAGGGAAGTCAGCCCCAGCATTTT. This encodes CASSLRWRQGSQPQHF.

The chain has TRBV9 and TRBJ2-2, with 7 bases matching TRBD2. Germline V gene lookup returns CDR1 SGDLS and CDR2 YYNGEE. This CDR3 contains 15 residues. The V and J ends lost 6 bases and 0 bases, in that order; junction bases with no gene match: 5. For the CDR3, the DNA is TGTGCCAGCAATGGGCTAGCGGCGAACACCGGGGAGCTGTTTTTT. Encoded protein: CASNGLAANTGELFF. The full variable domain, with the rest looked up from reference TRBV9 and TRBJ2-2, is DSGVTQTPKHLITATGQRVTLRCSPRSGDLSVYWYQQSLDQGLQFLIQYYNGEERAKGNILERFSAQQFPDLHSELNLSSLELGDSALYFCASNGLAANTGELFFGEGSRLTVL.

The V call is TRBV5-6, the J call TRBJ2-1; D not resolved. The CDR3 extends over 14 amino acids. Deletions cut 4 bases from V and 5 bases from J, with 13 bases between. Germline V lookup: CDR1 SGHDT, CDR2 YYEEEE. The CDR3 DNA reads TGTGCCAGCAGCCATCGAAACTTTGACAATGAGCAGTTCTTC. Its translation: CASSHRNFDNEQFF.

The chain employs TRBV7-2 and TRBJ2-2; 9 bases fit TRBD2. V shed 1 base, J shed 4 bases, and the junction held 10 bases outside the gene matches. Germline CDR1 and CDR2: SGHTA and FQGNSA. CDR3 length equals 18 residues. CDR3 nucleotides: TGTGCCAGCAGCTTAGTCCTACTAGCGGGCGTGGGCACCGGGGAGCTGTTTTTT. Residues: CASSLVLLAGVGTGELFF.

The rearrangement uses TRBV14 and TRBJ1-6, with TRBD1 as a possible D gene (5 bases). The germline V gene has CDR1 SGHDN and CDR2 FVKESK. V lost 1 base to trimming and J lost 7 bases, with 11 bases between them. This CDR3 comprises 15 residues. CDR3 nucleotide sequence: TGTGCCAGCAGCCAAGTTTTAGGGGTCAATTCACCCCTCCACTTT. This encodes CASSQVLGVNSPLHF. The full variable domain, in which reference TRBV14 and TRBJ1-6 provide the parts outside the CDR3, is EAGVTQFPSHSVIEKGQTVTLRCDPISGHDNLYWYRRVMGKEIKFLLHFVKESKQDESGMPNNRFLAERTGGTYSTLKVQPAELEDSGVYFCASSQVLGVNSPLHFGNGTRLTVT.